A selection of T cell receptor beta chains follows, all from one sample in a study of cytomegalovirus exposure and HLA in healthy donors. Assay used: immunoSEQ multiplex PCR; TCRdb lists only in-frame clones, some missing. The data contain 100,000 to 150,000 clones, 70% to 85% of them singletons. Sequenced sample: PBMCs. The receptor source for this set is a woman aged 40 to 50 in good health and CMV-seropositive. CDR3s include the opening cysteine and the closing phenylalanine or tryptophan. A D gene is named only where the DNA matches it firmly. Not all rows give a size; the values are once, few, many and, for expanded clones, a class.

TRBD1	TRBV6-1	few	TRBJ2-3	CASKRTGRADTQYF	TGTGCCAGCAAGCGGACAGGGCGCGCAGATACGCAGTATTTT
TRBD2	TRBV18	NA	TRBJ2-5	CASSPGLGETQYF	TGTGCCAGCTCACCGGGACTAGGGGAGACCCAGTACTTC
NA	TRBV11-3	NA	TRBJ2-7	CASSFNSYEQYF	TGTGCCAGCAGCTTTAATTCCTACGAGCAGTACTTC
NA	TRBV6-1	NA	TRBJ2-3	CASSLATDTQYF	TGTGCCAGCAGTTTAGCAACAGATACGCAGTATTTT
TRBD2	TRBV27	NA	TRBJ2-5	CASSTTSGQETQYF	TGTGCCAGCAGCACGACTAGCGGACAAGAGACCCAGTACTTC
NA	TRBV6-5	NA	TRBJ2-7	CASTSVRDTYYEQYF	TGTGCCAGCACGTCCGTCCGGGACACCTACTACGAGCAGTACTTC
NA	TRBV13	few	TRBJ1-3	CASSSLGGFSGNTIYF	TGTGCCAGCAGCTCCCTTGGCGGATTCTCTGGAAACACCATATATTTT
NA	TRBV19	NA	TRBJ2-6	CASSRLLQSPGANVLTF	TGTGCCAGTAGCAGGCTGCTTCAAAGTCCTGGGGCCAACGTCCTGACTTTC
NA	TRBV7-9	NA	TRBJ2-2	CASSQGPGSRELFF	TGTGCCAGCAGCCAAGGGCCCGGGAGCCGGGAGCTGTTTTTT
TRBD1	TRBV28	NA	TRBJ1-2	CASRAGGYGYTF	TGTGCCAGCAGAGCAGGGGGCTATGGCTACACCTTC
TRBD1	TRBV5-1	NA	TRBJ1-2	CASSLGQGNYGYTF	TGCGCCAGCAGCCTAGGACAGGGGAACTATGGCTACACCTTC
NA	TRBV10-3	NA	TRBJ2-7	CAISEIGGSYEQYF	TGTGCCATCAGTGAGATTGGCGGCTCCTACGAGCAGTACTTC
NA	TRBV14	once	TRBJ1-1	CASSQVGRENTEAFF	TGTGCCAGCAGCCAAGTGGGCAGGGAGAACACTGAAGCTTTCTTT
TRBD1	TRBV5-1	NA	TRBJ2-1	CASSLAPDRGREQFF	TGCGCCAGCAGCTTGGCCCCGGACAGGGGGAGAGAGCAGTTCTTC
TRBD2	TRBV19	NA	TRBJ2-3	CASSVPGLASDTQYF	TGTGCCAGTAGTGTCCCGGGACTAGCATCAGATACGCAGTATTTT
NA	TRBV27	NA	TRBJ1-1	CASSPYLRDRGDTEAFF	TGTGCCAGCAGTCCGTATCTCCGGGATCGGGGGGACACTGAAGCTTTCTTT
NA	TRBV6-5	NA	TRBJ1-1	CASSPSSSAEAFF	TGTGCCAGCAGCCCTTCTTCTTCCGCTGAAGCTTTCTTT
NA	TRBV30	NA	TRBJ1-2	CAWSGGHLLTGTYGYTF	TGTGCCTGGAGTGGGGGACATCTCCTAACGGGAACCTATGGCTATACCTTC
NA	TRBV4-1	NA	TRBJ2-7	CASSQDEARPYEQYF	TGCGCCAGCAGCCAAGATGAGGCCAGACCCTACGAGCAGTACTTC
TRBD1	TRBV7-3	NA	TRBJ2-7	CASSFGQGAAYEQYF	TGTGCCAGCAGCTTCGGACAGGGGGCAGCCTACGAGCAGTACTTC
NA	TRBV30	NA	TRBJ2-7	CAWSGGREVSEQYF	TGTGCCTGGAGTGGGGGCAGGGAAGTCTCCGAGCAGTACTTC
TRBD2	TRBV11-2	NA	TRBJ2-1	CASSLVASGPSYNEQFF	TGTGCCAGCAGCTTAGTGGCTAGCGGGCCGTCTTATAATGAGCAGTTCTTC
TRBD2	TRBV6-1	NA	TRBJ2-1	CASSEAASGRLYEQFF	TGTGCCAGCAGTGAAGCGGCTAGCGGGAGGTTGTATGAGCAGTTCTTC
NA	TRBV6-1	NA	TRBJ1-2	CASSSGTFYGYTF	TGTGCCAGCAGTTCTGGGACATTTTATGGCTACACCTTC
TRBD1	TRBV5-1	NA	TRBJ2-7	CASSFGTGNAGDEQYF	TGCGCCAGCAGCTTTGGGACAGGGAATGCCGGGGACGAGCAGTACTTC
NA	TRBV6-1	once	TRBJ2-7	CASTSSGTGYEQYF	TGTGCCAGCACCTCTAGCGGGACAGGCTACGAGCAGTACTTC
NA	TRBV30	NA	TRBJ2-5	CAWSGGAWETQYF	TGTGCCTGGAGTGGAGGTGCCTGGGAGACCCAGTACTTC
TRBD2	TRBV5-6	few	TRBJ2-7	CASSLSGRTGEQYF	TGTGCCAGCAGCTTGAGCGGGAGAACGGGGGAGCAGTACTTC
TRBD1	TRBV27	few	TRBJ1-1	CASSLTGWTEAFF	TGTGCCAGCAGTTTGACAGGGTGGACTGAAGCTTTCTTT
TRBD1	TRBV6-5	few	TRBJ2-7	CASSRSDRGRYEQYF	TGTGCCAGCAGTCGCTCGGACAGGGGTCGGTACGAGCAGTACTTC
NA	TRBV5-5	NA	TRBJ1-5	CASSPGAGGNQPQHF	TGTGCCAGCAGCCCTGGGGCGGGGGGCAATCAGCCCCAGCATTTT
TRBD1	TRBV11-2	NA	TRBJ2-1	CASSPRDRVRNEQFF	TGTGCCAGCAGCCCTCGGGACAGGGTTCGCAATGAGCAGTTCTTC
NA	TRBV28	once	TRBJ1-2	CASADNYGYTF	TGTGCCAGCGCGGATAACTATGGCTACACCTTC